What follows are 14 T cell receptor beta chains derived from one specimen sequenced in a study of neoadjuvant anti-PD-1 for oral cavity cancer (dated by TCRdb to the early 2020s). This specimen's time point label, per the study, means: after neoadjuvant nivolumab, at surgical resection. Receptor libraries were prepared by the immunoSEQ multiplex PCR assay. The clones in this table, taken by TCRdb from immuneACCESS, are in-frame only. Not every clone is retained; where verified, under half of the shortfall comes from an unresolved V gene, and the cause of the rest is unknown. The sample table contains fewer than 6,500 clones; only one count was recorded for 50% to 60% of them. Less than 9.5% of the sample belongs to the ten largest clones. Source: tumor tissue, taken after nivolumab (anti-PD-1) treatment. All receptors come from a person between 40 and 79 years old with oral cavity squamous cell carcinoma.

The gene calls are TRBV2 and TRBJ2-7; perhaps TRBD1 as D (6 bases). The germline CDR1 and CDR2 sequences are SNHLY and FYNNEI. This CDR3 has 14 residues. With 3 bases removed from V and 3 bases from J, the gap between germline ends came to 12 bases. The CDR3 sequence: CASSEGRGVYEQYF. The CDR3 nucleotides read TGTGCCAGCAGTGAGGGCAGGGGAGTCTACGAGCAGTACTTC.

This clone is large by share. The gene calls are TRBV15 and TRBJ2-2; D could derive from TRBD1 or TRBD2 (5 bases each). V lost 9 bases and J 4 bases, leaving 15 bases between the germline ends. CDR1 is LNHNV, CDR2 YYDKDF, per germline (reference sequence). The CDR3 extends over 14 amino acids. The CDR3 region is CATNRDLTTGELFF. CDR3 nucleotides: TGTGCCACTAATAGGGACCTGACCACCGGGGAGCTGTTTTTT. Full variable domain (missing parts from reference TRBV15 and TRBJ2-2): DAMVIQNPRYQVTQFGKPVTLSCSQTLNHNVMYWYQQKSSQAPKLLFHYYDKDFNNEADTPDNFQSRRPNTSFCFLDIRSPGLGDTAMYLCATNRDLTTGELFFGEGSRLTVL.

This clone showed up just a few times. CDR3 loop: CASSLPLTRWEQYF. CDR3 coding DNA: TGTGCCAGCAGTTTACCCTTAACACGTTGGGAACAGTACTTC. The V gene is TRBV28, the J gene TRBJ2-7; D uncertain. The germline V gene encodes CDR1 MDHEN and CDR2 SYDVKM. This CDR3 is 14 amino acids long. Trimming left V 2 bases short and J 10 bases short, with 18 bases between.

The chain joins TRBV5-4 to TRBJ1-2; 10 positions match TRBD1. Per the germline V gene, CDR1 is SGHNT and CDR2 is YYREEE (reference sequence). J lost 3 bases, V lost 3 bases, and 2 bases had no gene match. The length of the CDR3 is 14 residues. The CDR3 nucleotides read TGTGCCAGCAGCTATGGACAGGGGGACTATGGCTACACCTTC. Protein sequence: CASSYGQGDYGYTF.

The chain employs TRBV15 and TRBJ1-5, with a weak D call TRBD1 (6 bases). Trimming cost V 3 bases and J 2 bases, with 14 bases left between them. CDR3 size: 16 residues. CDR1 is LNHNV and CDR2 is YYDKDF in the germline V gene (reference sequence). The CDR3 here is CATSRGGGEGNQPQHF. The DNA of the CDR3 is TGTGCCACCAGCAGGGGCGGGGGCGAGGGCAATCAGCCCCAGCATTTT.

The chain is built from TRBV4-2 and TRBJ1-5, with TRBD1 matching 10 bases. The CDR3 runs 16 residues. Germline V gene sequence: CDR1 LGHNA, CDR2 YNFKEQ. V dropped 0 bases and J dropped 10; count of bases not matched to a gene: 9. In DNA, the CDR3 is TGTGCCAGCAGCCAAGAGGGGACAGGGGACAACAGTCCCCAGCATTTT. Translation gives CASSQEGTGDNSPQHF.

CDR3 sequence: CSARGGDTQYF. The CDR3 DNA is TGCAGTGCCAGGGGTGGAGATACGCAGTATTTT. The V call is TRBV20-1, the J call TRBJ2-3; a possible D gene is TRBD1 (6 bases). Germline V gene lookup returns CDR1 DFQATT and CDR2 SNEGSKA (reference sequence). V was cut by 6 bases and J by 5 bases, with 9 bases left in between. The CDR3 has 11 residues.

CDR3 in amino acids: CASSRAASGSAYEQFF. CDR3 coding DNA: TGTGCCAGCAGCCGGGCCGCTAGCGGGAGCGCCTATGAGCAGTTCTTC. The genes are TRBV7-2 and TRBJ2-1; 10 bases fit TRBD2. Germline trimming cut 5 bases from V and 8 bases from J; bases unmatched to any gene: 12. The germline V gene encodes CDR1 SGHTA and CDR2 FQGNSA. CDR3 length equals 16 residues.

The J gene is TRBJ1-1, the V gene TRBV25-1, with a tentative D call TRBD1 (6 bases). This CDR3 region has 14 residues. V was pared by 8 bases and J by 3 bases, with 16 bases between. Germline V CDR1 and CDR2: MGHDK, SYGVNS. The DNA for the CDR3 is TGTGCCAGCCGACCCGGGACATACTACACTGAAGCTTTCTTT. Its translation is CASRPGTYYTEAFF.

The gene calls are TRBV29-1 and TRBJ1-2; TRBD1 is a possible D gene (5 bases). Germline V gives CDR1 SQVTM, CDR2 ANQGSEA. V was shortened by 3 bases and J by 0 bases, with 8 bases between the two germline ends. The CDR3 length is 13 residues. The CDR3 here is CSVDQGTNYGYTF. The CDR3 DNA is TGCAGCGTTGACCAGGGTACTAACTATGGCTACACCTTC.

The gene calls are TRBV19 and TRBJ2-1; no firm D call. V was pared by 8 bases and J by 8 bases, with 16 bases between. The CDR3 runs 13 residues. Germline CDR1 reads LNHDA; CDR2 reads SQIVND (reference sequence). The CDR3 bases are TGTGCCAGTGGGCAGGTTCGTACACATGAGCAGTTCTTC. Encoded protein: CASGQVRTHEQFF.

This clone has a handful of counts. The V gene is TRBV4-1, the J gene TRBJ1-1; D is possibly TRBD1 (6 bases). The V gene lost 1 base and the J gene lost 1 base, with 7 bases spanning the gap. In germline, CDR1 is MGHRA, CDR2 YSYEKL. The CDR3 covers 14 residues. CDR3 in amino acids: CASSQVTGNTEAFF. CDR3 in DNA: TGCGCCAGCAGCCAAGTGACAGGGAACACTGAAGCTTTCTTT.

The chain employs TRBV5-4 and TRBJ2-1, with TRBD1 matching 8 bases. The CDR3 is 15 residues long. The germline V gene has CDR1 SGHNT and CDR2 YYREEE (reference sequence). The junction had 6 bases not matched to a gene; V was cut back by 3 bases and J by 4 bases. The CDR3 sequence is CASSSTGGIYNEQFF. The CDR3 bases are TGTGCCAGCAGCTCTACAGGGGGGATTTACAATGAGCAGTTCTTC.

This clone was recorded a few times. The chain's CDR3 is CASSLAQGNEQFF. DNA for the CDR3: TGTGCCAGCAGCTTAGCGCAGGGGAATGAGCAGTTCTTC. The gene calls are TRBV7-2 and TRBJ2-1, with D perhaps matching TRBD1 (6 bases). This CDR3 contains 13 residues. CDR1 and CDR2 (germline): SGHTA, FQGNSA. The germline V and J ends were trimmed by 0 bases and 7 bases, with 7 bases remaining between them.